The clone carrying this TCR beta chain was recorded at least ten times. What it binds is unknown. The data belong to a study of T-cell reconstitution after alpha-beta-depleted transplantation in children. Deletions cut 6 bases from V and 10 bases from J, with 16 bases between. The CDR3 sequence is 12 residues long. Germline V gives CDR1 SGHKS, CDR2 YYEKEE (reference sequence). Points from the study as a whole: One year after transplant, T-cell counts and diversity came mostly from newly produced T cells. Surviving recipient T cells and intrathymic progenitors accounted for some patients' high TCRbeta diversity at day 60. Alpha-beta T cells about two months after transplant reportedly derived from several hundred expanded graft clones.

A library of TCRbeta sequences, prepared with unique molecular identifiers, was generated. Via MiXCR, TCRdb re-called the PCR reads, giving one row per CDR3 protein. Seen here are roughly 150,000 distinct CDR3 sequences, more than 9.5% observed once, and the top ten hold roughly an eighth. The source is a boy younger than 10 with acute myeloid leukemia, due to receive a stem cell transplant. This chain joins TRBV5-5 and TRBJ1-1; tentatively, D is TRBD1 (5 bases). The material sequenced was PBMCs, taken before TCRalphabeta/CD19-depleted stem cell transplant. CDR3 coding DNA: TGTGCCAGCACCAGCGACAGCCTCCCAGCTTTCTTT. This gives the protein CASTSDSLPAFF.